These 4 T cell receptor beta chains share one sample of origin, sequenced in a study of read filtering for tumor transcriptome and immune sequencing. Molecular barcoded adaptors covering alpha/delta and beta/gamma chains were used on roughly 400 ng RNA. TCRdb used MiXCR to reprocess the reads, holding one entry per CDR3 protein. Counted here are 250 to 300 distinct CDR3 sequences, around 79% occurring once; the ten biggest clones make up around 25%. The specimen was a population of CD138-negative cells sorted from bone marrow. These receptors originate from a donor at least 40 years old with multiple myeloma. This table probably holds off-target reads from a library built for another chain.

The chain combines TRBV12-3 or TRBV12-4 with TRBJ2-2, with 10 bases matching TRBD2. With 8 bases clipped from V and 7 bases from J, the junction kept 7 bases outside the gene matches. The CDR3 length is 14 residues. The CDR3 DNA reads as TGTGCCAGCGGGACTAGCGCCACCGGCGGGGAGCTGTTTTTT. Protein: CASGTSATGGELFF.

This clonotype was counted once. The genes are TRBV11-2 and TRBJ2-5, with no clear D. The CDR3 runs 14 residues. The V end was cut by 5 bases, the J end by 1 base, with 11 bases between. From germline, CDR1 is SGHAT and CDR2 FQNNGV. The DNA of the CDR3 is TGTGCCAGCAGCCCCACAGCATTCCAAGAGACCCAGTACTTC. This sequence encodes CASSPTAFQETQYF. Full variable domain (outside the CDR3, taken from reference TRBV11-2 and TRBJ2-5): EAGVAQSPRYKIIEKRQSVAFWCNPISGHATLYWYQQILGQGPKLLIQFQNNGVVDDSQLPKDRFSAERLKGVDSTLKIQPAKLEDSAVYLCASSPTAFQETQYFGPGTRLLVL.

V is TRBV28 and J is TRBJ2-7; D uncertain. The germline V gene encodes CDR1 MDHEN and CDR2 SYDVKM. This CDR3 is built from 11 residues. Trimming cost V 7 bases and J 4 bases, with 8 bases left between them. The CDR3 loop is CASTPAYEQYF. The CDR3 DNA is TGTGCCAGCACTCCTGCTTACGAGCAGTACTTC.

V and J are TRBV7-9 and TRBJ2-7; D not certain. V was clipped by 5 bases and J by 4 bases, with 12 bases between them. This CDR3 is 13 amino acids long. Germline values: CDR1 SEHNR, CDR2 FQNEAQ (reference sequence). The CDR3 bases are TGTGCCAGCAGCCCGCTGAGATCTTACGAGCAGTACTTC. Protein: CASSPLRSYEQYF.